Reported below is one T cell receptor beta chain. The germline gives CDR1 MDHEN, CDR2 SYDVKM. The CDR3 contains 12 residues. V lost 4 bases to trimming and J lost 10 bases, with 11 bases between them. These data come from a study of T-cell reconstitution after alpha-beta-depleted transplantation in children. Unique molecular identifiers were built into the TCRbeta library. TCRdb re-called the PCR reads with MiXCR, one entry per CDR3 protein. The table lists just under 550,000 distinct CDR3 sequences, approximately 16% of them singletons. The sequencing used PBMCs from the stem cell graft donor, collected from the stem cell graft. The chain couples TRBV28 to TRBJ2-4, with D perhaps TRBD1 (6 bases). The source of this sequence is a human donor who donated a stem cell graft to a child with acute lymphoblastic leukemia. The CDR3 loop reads CASSSGQIIQYF. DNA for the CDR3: TGTGCCAGCAGTTCAGGACAGATTATTCAGTACTTC.